Only one count was recorded for the clone carrying this T cell receptor (beta chain). The antigen is not known. This sample stems from a study of blood T cells in healthy people across ages. Overall study findings and caveats: Reliance upon unsorted PBMCs precluded definitive naive versus antigen-experienced comparison. A strong correlation between TCR beta diversity and naive T cell percentage was seen.

CDR3 size: 16 residues. From germline, CDR1 is MNHNY and CDR2 SVGAGI (reference sequence). V was clipped by 5 bases and J by 0 bases, with 14 bases between them. PCR was performed a second time for about 7 to 12 cycles using a sample-barcoded 5' primer and a J-beta primer mix. Via MiXCR, TCRdb re-called the 5' RACE reads, giving one row per CDR3 protein. The table lists roughly 900,000 distinct CDR3 sequences, 25% to 35% of them singletons, with 17% in the top ten. This TCR derives from a woman aged 80 or over in good health. The chain employs TRBV6-6 and TRBJ2-1, with no clear D. Sequencing input: blood. DNA for the CDR3: TGTGCCAGCAGTCACACCGGATCGAACTCCTACAATGAGCAGTTCTTC. Its translation is CASSHTGSNSYNEQFF.